Presented here are 32 T cell receptor beta chains from one specimen sequenced in a study of blood T cell repertoires in COVID-19. Generated by immunoSEQ multiplex PCR, the TCRdb table keeps only in-frame clones and is missing some. The sample yields about 80,000 clones, around four fifths seen once. The sample comprised peripheral blood. All receptors derive from a man aged 80 or over with active or convalescent COVID-19.

This clone was counted between two and nine times. The chain recombines TRBV28 with TRBJ1-2; D is perhaps TRBD1 (6 bases). CDR1 and CDR2 (germline): MDHEN, SYDVKM. Trimming stripped 9 bases from V and 4 bases from J, with 15 bases between. CDR3 size: 13 residues. For the CDR3, the DNA is TGTGCCAGTACGGGGGGGGCCGGCTATGGCTACACCTTC. It yields the protein CASTGGAGYGYTF.

The chain couples TRBV15 to TRBJ2-2; 8 nucleotides match TRBD1. The length of the CDR3 is 13 residues. Trimming took 5 bases from V and 5 from J; bases not matched to a gene: 1. Germline CDR1 and CDR2: LNHNV and YYDKDF (reference sequence). CDR3 bases: TGTGCCACCAGCTACAGGGGGACCGGGGAGCTGTTTTTT. Residues: CATSYRGTGELFF.

This clone occurred once. Other nucleotide sequences in the sample specify the same CDR3. V usage is TRBV7-2 and J usage is TRBJ2-3; D is unresolved. CDR1 and CDR2 from the germline V gene are SGHTA and FQGNSA. The CDR3 sequence is 12 residues long. V was shortened by 5 bases and J by 0 bases, with 3 bases between the two germline ends. In DNA form, the CDR3 reads TGTGCCAGCAGCACTAGCACAGATACGCAGTATTTT. This sequence encodes CASSTSTDTQYF.

The chain is built from TRBV5-1 and TRBJ2-5, with TRBD2 matching 10 bases. Germline V lookup: CDR1 SGHRS, CDR2 YFSETQ. The junction had 7 bases not matched to a gene; V was cut back by 0 bases and J by 5 bases. The CDR3 spans 16 residues. CDR3: CASSLGLAGAWETQYF. The DNA for the CDR3 is TGCGCCAGCAGCTTGGGTCTAGCGGGAGCTTGGGAGACCCAGTACTTC.

V is TRBV28 and J is TRBJ2-2, with TRBD1 identical over 8 bases. The CDR3 loop spans 14 amino acids. Trimming cost V 4 bases and J 6 bases; bases outside gene matches: 4. Germline CDR1 MDHEN, CDR2 SYDVKM. The CDR3 bases are TGTGCCAGCAGTTCCAGGGGGCTCGCCGGGGAGCTGTTTTTT. Translated, it gives CASSSRGLAGELFF.

The chain links TRBV19 to TRBJ2-2; the D is unclear. V was clipped by 5 bases and J by 0 bases, with 10 bases between them. Germline assignment: CDR1 LNHDA and CDR2 SQIVND (reference sequence). The CDR3 runs 15 residues. The CDR3 here is CASSPQSSNTGELFF. The CDR3 DNA follows: TGTGCCAGTAGTCCTCAGTCTTCGAACACCGGGGAGCTGTTTTTT.

The DNA of the CDR3 is TGTGCCAGTAAGCTGAACACTGAAGCTTTCTTT. Encoded protein: CASKLNTEAFF. The chain combines TRBV19 with TRBJ1-1; D gene uncertain. Looked up from germline, CDR1 is LNHDA and CDR2 is SQIVND (reference sequence). This CDR3 comprises 11 residues. V lost 7 bases to trimming and J lost 0 bases, with 3 bases between them.

The V gene is TRBV23-1, the J gene TRBJ2-3, with D possibly TRBD2 on 6 matching bases. TRBV23-1 is flagged as an ORF with uncertain function. V gave up 3 bases and J gave up 1 base, with 32 bases separating them. This CDR3 contains 22 residues. The DNA of the CDR3 is TGCGCCAGCAGTCAGATGATTAAGGCGTGCGGGGCCTCCAAAAAGGGCACAGATACGCAGTATTTT. Translated: CASSQMIKACGASKKGTDTQYF.

The genes are TRBV5-1 and TRBJ2-3; 9 bases are a match to TRBD2. Germline V CDR1 and CDR2: SGHRS, YFSETQ. This CDR3 is 16 amino acids long. V shed 4 bases and J 4 bases; nucleotides not matched to a gene: 10. CDR3 residues: CASSLRTSEYPDTQYF. CDR3 DNA sequence: TGCGCCAGCAGCCTGAGGACTAGCGAGTATCCAGATACGCAGTATTTT.

This clone was recorded only once. The chain links TRBV19 to TRBJ1-2, with D perhaps matching TRBD1 (5 bases). The germline V gene encodes CDR1 LNHDA and CDR2 SQIVND (reference sequence). Trimming removed 2 bases from V and 6 bases from J, with 13 bases in between. The CDR3 has 14 amino acids. This CDR3 is CASSIRGFRDGYTF. The CDR3 bases are TGTGCCAGTAGTATACGGGGGTTTCGAGATGGCTACACCTTC.

The chain couples TRBV5-6 to TRBJ2-7; D is unresolved. V was shortened by 3 bases and J by 3 bases, with 7 bases between the two germline ends. Germline lookup yields CDR1 SGHDT and CDR2 YYEEEE. CDR3 length: 12 residues. The CDR3 reads CASSSLDYEQYF. CDR3 bases: TGTGCCAGCAGCTCATTAGACTACGAGCAGTACTTC.

V and J are TRBV19 and TRBJ1-1, with a weak D call TRBD1 (6 bases). V gave up 3 bases and J gave up 1 base, with 9 bases separating them. This CDR3 is 14 amino acids long. CDR1 is LNHDA and CDR2 is SQIVND in the germline V gene (reference sequence). The CDR3 here is CASSIAQGNTEAFF. For the CDR3, the DNA is TGTGCCAGTAGTATCGCACAGGGGAACACTGAAGCTTTCTTT.

The chain recombines TRBV14 with TRBJ1-2; D not resolved. The CDR3 is 15 residues long. The V gene's germline CDR1 is SGHDN and CDR2 FVKESK. With 7 bases removed from V and 6 bases from J, the gap between germline ends came to 21 bases. Here the CDR3 DNA reads TGTGCCAGCAAACCCCACCTCGGGGATTCGAATGGCTACACCTTC. Translating it yields CASKPHLGDSNGYTF.

CDR3 residues: CSASPRGETQYF. Here the CDR3 DNA reads TGCAGTGCTAGTCCCAGAGGGGAGACCCAGTACTTC. This sequence joins TRBV20-1 and TRBJ2-5; maybe TRBD2 (5 bases). Germline loops: CDR1 DFQATT, CDR2 SNEGSKA (reference sequence). The CDR3 has 12 amino acids. Trimming cost V 3 bases and J 5 bases, with 10 bases left between them.

The chain has TRBV6-5 and TRBJ1-2; 7 nucleotides match TRBD1. Germline CDR1 is MNHEY and CDR2 is SVGAGI. The V and J ends lost 6 bases and 8 bases, in that order; junction bases with no gene match: 9. The CDR3 runs to 13 residues. The CDR3: CASSNGQVRGYTF. The CDR3 DNA reads TGTGCCAGCAGCAACGGACAGGTCCGGGGCTACACCTTC.

The chain carries TRBV11-2 and TRBJ1-2, with D perhaps TRBD1 (5 bases). Germline V gene lookup returns CDR1 SGHAT and CDR2 FQNNGV. This CDR3 has 15 residues. V was clipped by 5 bases and J by 6 bases, with 19 bases between them. In DNA, the CDR3 is TGTGCCAGCAGCCCAGGGTACCCGGTTGTCGATGGCTACACCTTC. Its translation: CASSPGYPVVDGYTF.

This sequence joins TRBV7-2 and TRBJ1-5; 7 positions agree with TRBD1. This CDR3 has 15 residues. Germline CDR1 reads SGHTA; CDR2 reads FQGNSA. The ends lost 1 base at V and 2 bases at J; junction bases unmatched: 2. In DNA, the CDR3 is TGTGCCAGCAGCTTAGGAGGGACAGGCAATCAGCCCCAGCATTTT. It translates to CASSLGGTGNQPQHF.

The gene calls are TRBV28 and TRBJ2-5; 12 positions agree with TRBD2. The CDR3 loop spans 16 amino acids. The V gene's germline CDR1 is MDHEN and CDR2 SYDVKM. Unmatched junction bases numbered 9, after V lost 6 bases and J lost 4 bases. The CDR3 reads CASSLASGRAGETQYF. CDR3 DNA sequence: TGTGCCAGCAGCCTCGCTAGCGGGAGGGCTGGAGAGACCCAGTACTTC.

The V and J genes are TRBV11-2 and TRBJ2-5; D is possibly TRBD2 (5 bases). Trimming shortened V by 3 bases and J by 3 bases, and 20 bases separated the two germline ends. Per germline, CDR1 SGHAT and CDR2 FQNNGV. There are 17 residues in the CDR3. CDR3 bases: TGTGCCAGCAGCTTTCTTGTCCGAGAGGGCCGAAAAGAGACCCAGTACTTC. It is translated as CASSFLVREGRKETQYF.

CDR3 nucleotide sequence: TGTGCCAGCAGAGGAGGCACAGTTAATTCACCCCTCCACTTT. Translated, it gives CASRGGTVNSPLHF. The V call is TRBV6-4, the J call TRBJ1-6, with D hard to call. CDR3 size: 14 residues. CDR1 MRHNA and CDR2 SNTAGT come from the germline V gene. Between the trimmed V and J ends, which lost 6 bases and 6 bases, there was a span of 12 bases.

This sequence joins TRBV11-2 and TRBJ2-1; 14 nucleotides align to TRBD2. This CDR3 spans 19 amino acids. Losses at the gene ends were 2 bases for V and 4 bases for J; bases not matched to a gene: 10. Per the germline V gene, CDR1 is SGHAT and CDR2 is FQNNGV. The CDR3 is CASSLSGTSGSQAYNEQFF. CDR3 DNA sequence: TGTGCCAGCAGCTTATCGGGGACTAGCGGGAGTCAGGCTTACAATGAGCAGTTCTTC.

The chain uses TRBV12-3 or TRBV12-4 and TRBJ1-2; 9 bases map to TRBD1. V was clipped by 6 bases and J by 8 bases; unmatched bases: 7. The CDR3 consists of 13 residues. The CDR3 nucleotides are TGTGCCAGCAGCGGGGACAGGGTTCGGGGCTACACCTTC. It specifies CASSGDRVRGYTF.

The V and J genes are TRBV2 and TRBJ1-2; 10 nucleotides agree with TRBD1. J gave up 10 bases and V 11 bases, and 10 bases lay outside the gene matches. This CDR3 region has 12 residues. Germline assignment: CDR1 SNHLY and CDR2 FYNNEI. Here the CDR3 reads CAGTRQGAVYTF. The CDR3 DNA follows: TGTGCCGGAACGAGACAGGGGGCGGTCTACACCTTC.

The V and J genes are TRBV6-5 and TRBJ2-5; 7 bases map to TRBD1. The V and J ends lost 8 bases and 1 base, in that order; junction bases with no gene match: 10. The CDR3 is 15 residues long. From germline, CDR1 is MNHEY and CDR2 SVGAGI. The CDR3 protein is CASSIQGTPQETQYF. CDR3 bases: TGTGCCAGCTCTATACAGGGGACCCCCCAAGAGACCCAGTACTTC.

This clone occurred a few times. J is TRBJ2-5 and V is TRBV9; D not resolved. V was pared by 7 bases and J by 6 bases, with 4 bases between. CDR1 is SGDLS and CDR2 is YYNGEE in the germline V gene. The CDR3 has 9 residues. In DNA form, the CDR3 reads TGTGCCAGCGTAAAGACCCAGTACTTC. This sequence encodes CASVKTQYF.

The chain is built from TRBV10-3 and TRBJ1-4; 8 positions match TRBD1. Germline V gives CDR1 ENHRY, CDR2 SYGVKD. V shed 8 bases, J shed 3 bases, and the junction held 8 bases outside the gene matches. The CDR3 extends over 15 amino acids. For the CDR3, the DNA is TGTGCCATCTGGAGACAGGGGAGGCCTAATGAAAAACTGTTTTTT. Translated, it gives CAIWRQGRPNEKLFF.

The gene calls are TRBV4-3 and TRBJ1-6; TRBD1 aligns across 7 bases. The trim removed 3 bases at V and 8 bases at J, leaving 7 bases unmatched. The length of the CDR3 is 15 residues. Germline-derived CDR1 and CDR2 are LGHNA and YSLEER. CDR3 coding DNA: TGCGCCAGCAGCCATGTGACAGGGACGGATTCACCCCTCCACTTT. Protein product: CASSHVTGTDSPLHF.

Only a few counts were recorded for this clone. This chain uses TRBV18 with TRBJ1-1, with a weak D call TRBD1 (5 bases). Germline CDR1 is KGHSH and CDR2 is LQKENI. CDR3 size: 16 residues. V was shortened by 4 bases and J by 0 bases, with 15 bases between the two germline ends. CDR3 DNA sequence: TGTGCCAGCTCACTCTCCCCGGGGGATATGAACACTGAAGCTTTCTTT. Protein product: CASSLSPGDMNTEAFF.

In its sample, this clone was seen a few times. This chain links TRBV19 with TRBJ2-2; possibly TRBD1 for D (6 bases). This CDR3 spans 17 amino acids. CDR1 is LNHDA, CDR2 SQIVND, per germline (reference sequence). Trimming shortened V by 7 bases and J by 2 bases, and 20 bases separated the two germline ends. The CDR3: CASTPRGRLGNTGELFF. As DNA, the CDR3 is TGTGCCAGTACCCCCAGGGGCAGGCTCGGCAACACCGGGGAGCTGTTTTTT.

V gene TRBV24-1 combines with J gene TRBJ2-5; a possible D gene is TRBD2 (5 bases). The germline V and J ends were trimmed by 5 bases and 0 bases, with 6 bases remaining between them. Germline assignment: CDR1 KGHDR and CDR2 SFDVKD. The CDR3 runs to 13 residues. The CDR3 sequence is CATSAGNQETQYF. CDR3 nucleotide sequence: TGTGCCACCAGTGCCGGGAACCAAGAGACCCAGTACTTC.

The chain recombines TRBV5-4 with TRBJ2-7, with 12 bases fitting TRBD1. The CDR3 length is 16 residues. V was clipped by 2 bases and J by 6 bases; unmatched bases: 9. Germline-derived CDR1 and CDR2 are SGHNT and YYREEE (reference sequence). This CDR3 is CASSFSPGTGGAEQYF. CDR3 nucleotide sequence: TGTGCCAGCAGCTTCTCTCCCGGGACAGGGGGCGCCGAGCAGTACTTC.

This clone was seen a handful of times. CDR3: CASSDPTGRNQPQHF. CDR3 sequence (DNA): TGTGCCAGCAGTGACCCGACAGGGAGGAATCAGCCCCAGCATTTT. This rearrangement joins TRBV6-2 or TRBV6-3 to TRBJ1-5; 7 nucleotides agree with TRBD1. Germline V gene lookup returns CDR1 MNHEY and CDR2 SVGEGT. CDR3 length: 15 amino acids. After removal of 5 bases from V and 4 bases from J, the junction contained 8 bases not matched to a gene.